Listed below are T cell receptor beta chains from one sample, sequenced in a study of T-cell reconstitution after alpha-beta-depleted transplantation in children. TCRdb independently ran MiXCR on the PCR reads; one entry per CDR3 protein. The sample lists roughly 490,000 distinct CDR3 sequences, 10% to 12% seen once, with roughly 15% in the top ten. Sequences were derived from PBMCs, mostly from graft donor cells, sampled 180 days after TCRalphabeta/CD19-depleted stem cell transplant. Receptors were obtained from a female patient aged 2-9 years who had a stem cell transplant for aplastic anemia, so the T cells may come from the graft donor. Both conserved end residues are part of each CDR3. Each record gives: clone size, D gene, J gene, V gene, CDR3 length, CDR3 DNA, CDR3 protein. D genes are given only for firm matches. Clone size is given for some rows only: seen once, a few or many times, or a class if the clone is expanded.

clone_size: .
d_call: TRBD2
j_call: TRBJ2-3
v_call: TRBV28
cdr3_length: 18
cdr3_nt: TGTGCCAGCTCCGGAGCTGCATGGCTAGCGGGGGGTCCGGATACGCAGTATTTT
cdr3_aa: CASSGAAWLAGGPDTQYF

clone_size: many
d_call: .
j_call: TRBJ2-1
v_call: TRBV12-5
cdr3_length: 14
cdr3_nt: TGTGCTAGTGGTTTGGACGGACTGTACAATGAGCAGTTCTTC
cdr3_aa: CASGLDGLYNEQFF

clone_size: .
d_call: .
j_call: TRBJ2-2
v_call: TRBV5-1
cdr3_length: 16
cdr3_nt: TGCGCCAGCAGCTTGAAAGGAGGAGGGAATACCGGGGAGCTGTATTTT
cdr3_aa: CASSLKGGGNTGELYF

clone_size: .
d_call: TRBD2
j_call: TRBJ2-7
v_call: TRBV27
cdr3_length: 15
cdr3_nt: TGTGCCAGCAGTTCACTGGGACTAGCGGGTTACGAGCAGTACTTC
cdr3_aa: CASSSLGLAGYEQYF

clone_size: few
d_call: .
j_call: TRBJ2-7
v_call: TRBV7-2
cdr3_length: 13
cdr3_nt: TGTGCCAGCAGCTTAGCCGAGGGTTTGAGCAAGTACTTC
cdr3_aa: CASSLAEGLSKYF

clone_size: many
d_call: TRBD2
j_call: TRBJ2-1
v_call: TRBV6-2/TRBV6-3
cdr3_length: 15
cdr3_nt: TGTGCCAGCAGTTACGGCGGGAGCTCCTACAATGAGCAGTTCTTC
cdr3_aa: CASSYGGSSYNEQFF

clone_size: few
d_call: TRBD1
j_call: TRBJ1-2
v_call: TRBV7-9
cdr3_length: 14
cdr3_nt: TGTGCCAGCAGCTCCCATGGCAGGGGGCTTGGCTACACCTTC
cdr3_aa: CASSSHGRGLGYTF

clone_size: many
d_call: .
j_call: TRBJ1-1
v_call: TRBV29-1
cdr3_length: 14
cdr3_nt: TGCAGCGGCCAAACCGGGACACCTAACACTGAAGCTTTCTTT
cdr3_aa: CSGQTGTPNTEAFF

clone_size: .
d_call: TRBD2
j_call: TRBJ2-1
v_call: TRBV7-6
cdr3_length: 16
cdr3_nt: TGTGCCAGCAGCTTAGAAGTCGCGGGAGGAGTCTATGAGCAGTTCTTC
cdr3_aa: CASSLEVAGGVYEQFF

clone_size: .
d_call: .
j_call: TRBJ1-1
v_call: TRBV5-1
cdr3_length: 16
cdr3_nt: TGCGCCAGCAGCTTGGCTGGGGCAGCCTTGAACACTGAAGCTTTCTTT
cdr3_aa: CASSLAGAALNTEAFF

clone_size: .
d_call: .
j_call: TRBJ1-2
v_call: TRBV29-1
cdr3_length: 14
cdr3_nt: TGCAGCGTTGAAACCGGGACCCTTCGACGGAGCTACACCTTC
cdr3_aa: CSVETGTLRRSYTF

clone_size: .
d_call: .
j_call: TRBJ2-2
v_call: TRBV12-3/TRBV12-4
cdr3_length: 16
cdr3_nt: TGTGCCAGCCTCCCGTCTCAGGACCGATACACCGGGGAGCTGTTTTTT
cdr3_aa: CASLPSQDRYTGELFF

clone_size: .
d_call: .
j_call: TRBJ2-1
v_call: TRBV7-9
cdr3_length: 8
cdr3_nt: TGTGCCAGCAGCTTAGGGTTCTTC
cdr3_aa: CASSLGFF

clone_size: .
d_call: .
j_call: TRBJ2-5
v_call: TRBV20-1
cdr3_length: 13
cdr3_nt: TGCAGTGCTATGGACGGGGGCAAAGAGACCCAGTACTTC
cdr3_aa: CSAMDGGKETQYF

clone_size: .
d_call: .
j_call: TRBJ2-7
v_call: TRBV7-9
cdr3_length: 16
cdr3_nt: TGTGCCAGCAGCGGTAAGGTGCGGCCCACCTCCTACGAGCAGTACTTC
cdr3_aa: CASSGKVRPTSYEQYF

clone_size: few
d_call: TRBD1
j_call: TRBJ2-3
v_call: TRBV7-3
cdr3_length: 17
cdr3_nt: TGTGCCAGCAGCTTAACATTAGGGACAGGTTTAACAGATACGCAGTATTTT
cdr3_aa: CASSLTLGTGLTDTQYF

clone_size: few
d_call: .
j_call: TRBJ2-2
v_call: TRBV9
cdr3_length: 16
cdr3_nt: TGTGCCAGCAGCGTAGGAGGAGCGACGACGGCCGGGGAGCTGTTTTTT
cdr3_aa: CASSVGGATTAGELFF

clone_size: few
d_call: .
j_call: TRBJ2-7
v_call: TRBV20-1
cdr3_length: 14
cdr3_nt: TGCAGTGCTAGCCACACTCAGGGGTCAAGCGAGCAGTACTTC
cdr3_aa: CSASHTQGSSEQYF

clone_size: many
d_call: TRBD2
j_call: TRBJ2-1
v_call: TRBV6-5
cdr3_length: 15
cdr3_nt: TGTGCCAGCAGTTACGTTGGCGGGAGAGCTAGTGAGCAGTTCTTC
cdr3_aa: CASSYVGGRASEQFF

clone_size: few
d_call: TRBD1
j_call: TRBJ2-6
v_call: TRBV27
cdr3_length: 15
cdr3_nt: TGTGCCAGCAGACCAGACAGGGTTGGGGCCAACGTCCTGACTTTC
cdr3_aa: CASRPDRVGANVLTF

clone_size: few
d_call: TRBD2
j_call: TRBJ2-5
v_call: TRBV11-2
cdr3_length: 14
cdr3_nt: TGTGCCAGCAGCTTAGAGGCGGGGGGGCGGACCCAGTACTTC
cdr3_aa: CASSLEAGGRTQYF

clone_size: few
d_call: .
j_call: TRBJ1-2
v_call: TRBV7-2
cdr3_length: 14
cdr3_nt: TGTGCCAGCAGACCAAAAAATGACCTAGGGGGCTACACCTTC
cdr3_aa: CASRPKNDLGGYTF

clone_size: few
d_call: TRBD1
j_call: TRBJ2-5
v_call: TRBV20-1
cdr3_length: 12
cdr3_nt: TGCAGTGCCGGGACAGGCCAAGAGACCCAGTACTTC
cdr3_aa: CSAGTGQETQYF

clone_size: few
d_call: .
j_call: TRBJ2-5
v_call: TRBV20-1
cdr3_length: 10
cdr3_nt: TGCAGTTCGCTTAAAGAGACCCAGTACTTC
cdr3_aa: CSSLKETQYF

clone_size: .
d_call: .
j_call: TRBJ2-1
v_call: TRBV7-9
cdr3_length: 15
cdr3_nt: TGTGCCAGCAGCTCCCGGGCCGGGGCTGCTAATGAGCAGTTCTTC
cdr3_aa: CASSSRAGAANEQFF

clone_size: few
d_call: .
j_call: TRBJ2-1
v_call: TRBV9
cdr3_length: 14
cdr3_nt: TGTGCCAGCAGCGGAAGTGTCGGATACAATGAGCAGTTCTTC
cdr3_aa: CASSGSVGYNEQFF

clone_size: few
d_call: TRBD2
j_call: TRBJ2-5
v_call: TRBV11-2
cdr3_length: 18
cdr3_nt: TGTGCCAGCAGCTTTGTGGGTGGGCGCAAGACTAGCAGAGGGACCCAGTACTTC
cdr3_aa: CASSFVGGRKTSRGTQYF

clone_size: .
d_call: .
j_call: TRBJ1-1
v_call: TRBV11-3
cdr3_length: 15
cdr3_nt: TGTGCCAGCAGCCCAATTAGGTTTATGAACACTGAAGCTTTCTTT
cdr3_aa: CASSPIRFMNTEAFF

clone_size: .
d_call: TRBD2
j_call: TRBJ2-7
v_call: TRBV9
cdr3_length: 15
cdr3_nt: TGTGCCAGCAGCCCCGGTAGCGGGAGTAACCACGAGCAGTACTTC
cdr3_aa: CASSPGSGSNHEQYF

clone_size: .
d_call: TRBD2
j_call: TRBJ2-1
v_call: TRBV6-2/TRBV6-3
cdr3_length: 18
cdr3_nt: TGTGCCAGCAGTTACCTCCTAGCGGGAGGCCCGAAGAGCCCCGAGCAGTTCTTC
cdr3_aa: CASSYLLAGGPKSPEQFF

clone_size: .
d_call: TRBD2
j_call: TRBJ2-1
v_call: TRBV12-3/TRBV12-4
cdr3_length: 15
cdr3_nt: TGTGCCAGCAGTTTCTGGCGGGAGGATAACAATGAGCAGTTCTTC
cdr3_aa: CASSFWREDNNEQFF

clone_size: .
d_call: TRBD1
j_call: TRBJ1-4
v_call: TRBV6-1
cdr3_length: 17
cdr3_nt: TGTGCCAGCACTAGGGGACAGGGCTTTGCAACTAATGAAAAACTGTTTTTT
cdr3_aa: CASTRGQGFATNEKLFF

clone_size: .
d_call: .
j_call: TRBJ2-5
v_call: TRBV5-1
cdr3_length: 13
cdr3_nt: TGCGCCAGCAGGTATTACCAGAAAGAGACCCAGTACTTC
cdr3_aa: CASRYYQKETQYF

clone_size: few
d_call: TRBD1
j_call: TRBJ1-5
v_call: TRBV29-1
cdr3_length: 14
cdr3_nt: TGCAGCGTCCGGGACAGGGGGCCCAGTCAGCCCCAGCATTTT
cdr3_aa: CSVRDRGPSQPQHF

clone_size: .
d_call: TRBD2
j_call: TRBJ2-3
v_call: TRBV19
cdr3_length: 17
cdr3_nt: TGTGCCAGTAATCCATACGGGCTAGCGGGATGGGCAGATACGCAGTATTTT
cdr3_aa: CASNPYGLAGWADTQYF

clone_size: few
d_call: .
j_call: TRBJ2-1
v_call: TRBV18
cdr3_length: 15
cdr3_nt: TGTGCCAGCTCAACCGGGACCTCCGATTCGGATGAGCAGTTCTTC
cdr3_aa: CASSTGTSDSDEQFF

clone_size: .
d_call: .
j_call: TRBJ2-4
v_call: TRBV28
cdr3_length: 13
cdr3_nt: TGTGCCAGCAGTTTACCTAGTCGAGACATTCAGTACTTC
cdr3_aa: CASSLPSRDIQYF

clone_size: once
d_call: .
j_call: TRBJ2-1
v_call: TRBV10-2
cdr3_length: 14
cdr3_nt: TGCGCCAGCAGTGTTAGCTCGTTTTCCCATGAGCAGTTCTTC
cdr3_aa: CASSVSSFSHEQFF

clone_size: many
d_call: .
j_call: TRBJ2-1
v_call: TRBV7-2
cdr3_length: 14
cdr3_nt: TGTGCCAGCAGCCACGGAAGCTCCTACAATGAGCAGTTCTTC
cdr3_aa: CASSHGSSYNEQFF

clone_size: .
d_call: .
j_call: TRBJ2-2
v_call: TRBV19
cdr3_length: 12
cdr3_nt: TGTGCCACCGCGGGTAACACCGGGGAGCTGTTTTTT
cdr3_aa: CATAGNTGELFF

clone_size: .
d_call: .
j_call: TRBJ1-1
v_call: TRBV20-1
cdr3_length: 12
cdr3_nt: TGCAGTGCTATAAAAGGGGGCACTGAAGCTTTCTTT
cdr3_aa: CSAIKGGTEAFF

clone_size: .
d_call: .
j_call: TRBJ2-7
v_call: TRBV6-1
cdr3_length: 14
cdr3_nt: TGTGCCAGCAGAGCCCCGGGCAGGGGCCACGAGCAGTACTTC
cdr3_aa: CASRAPGRGHEQYF